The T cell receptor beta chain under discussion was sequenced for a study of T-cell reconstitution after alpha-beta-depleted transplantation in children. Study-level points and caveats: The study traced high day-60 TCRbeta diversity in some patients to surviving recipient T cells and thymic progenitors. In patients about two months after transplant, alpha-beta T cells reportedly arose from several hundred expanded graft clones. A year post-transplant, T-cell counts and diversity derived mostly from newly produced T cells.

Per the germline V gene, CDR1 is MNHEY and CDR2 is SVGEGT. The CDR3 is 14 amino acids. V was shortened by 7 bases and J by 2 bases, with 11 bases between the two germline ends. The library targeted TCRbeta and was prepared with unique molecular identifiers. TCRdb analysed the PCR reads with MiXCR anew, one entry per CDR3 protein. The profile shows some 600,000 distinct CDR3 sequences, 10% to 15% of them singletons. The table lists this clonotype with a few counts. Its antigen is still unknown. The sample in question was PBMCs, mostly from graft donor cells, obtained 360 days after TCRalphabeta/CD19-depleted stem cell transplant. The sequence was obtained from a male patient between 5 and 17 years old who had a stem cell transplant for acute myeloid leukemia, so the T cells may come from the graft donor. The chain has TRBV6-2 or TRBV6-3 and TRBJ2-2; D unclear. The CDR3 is CASNRLANTGELFF. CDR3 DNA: TGTGCCAGCAATCGGCTGGCCAACACCGGGGAGCTGTTTTTT.